The 21 T cell receptor beta chains below were found in one sample sequenced in a study of T cell changes during pregnancy in multiple sclerosis. Using immunoSEQ multiplex PCR, the repertoire was profiled, and TCRdb retains in-frame clones only, with some absent. The table shows 55,000 to 70,000 clones, with around 90% occurring only once. The starting material was CD4+ T cells from peripheral blood mononuclear cells, obtained after pregnancy. All receptors come from a female donor with multiple sclerosis, enrolled in a pregnancy study.

This chain uses TRBV4-2 with TRBJ1-2; 10 nucleotides match TRBD1. The V and J ends lost 0 bases and 4 bases, in that order; junction bases with no gene match: 8. Germline V lookup: CDR1 LGHNA, CDR2 YNFKEQ. The CDR3 spans 17 residues. CDR3 in amino acids: CASSQERRDRGAYGYTF. The CDR3 nucleotides read TGTGCCAGCAGCCAAGAAAGGAGGGACAGGGGTGCCTATGGCTACACCTTC.

The CDR3 nucleotides are TGTGCCAGCAGTAAAACAGGGGGACGTACCGGGGAGCTGTTTTTT. Residues: CASSKTGGRTGELFF. The chain is built from TRBV28 and TRBJ2-2; 8 nucleotides agree with TRBD1. The CDR3 spans 15 residues. The germline V gene has CDR1 MDHEN and CDR2 SYDVKM. J lost 5 bases, V lost 5 bases, and 7 bases had no gene match. The whole variable domain, filled in from reference TRBV28 and TRBJ2-2, reads DVKVTQSSRYLVKRTGEKVFLECVQDMDHENMFWYRQDPGLGLRLIYFSYDVKMKEKGDIPEGYSVSREKKERFSLILESASTNQTSMYLCASSKTGGRTGELFFGEGSRLTVL.

This clone was counted at least ten times. The genes are TRBV19 and TRBJ1-5, with D maybe TRBD1 (6 bases). From germline, CDR1 is LNHDA and CDR2 SQIVND (reference sequence). The CDR3 sequence is 18 residues long. V lost 9 bases, J lost 1 base, and 25 bases lay in between. CDR3: CASNVLYMDRQSNQPQHF. CDR3 in DNA: TGTGCCAGCAATGTATTATACATGGACAGACAGAGCAATCAGCCCCAGCATTTT.

This clone was counted a few times. V gene TRBV9 combines with J gene TRBJ2-3; 9 bases are a match to TRBD2. Trimming took 0 bases from V and 0 from J; bases not matched to a gene: 5. Germline CDR1 and CDR2: SGDLS and YYNGEE. CDR3 length: 17 residues. CDR3 sequence: CASSVDSGRSSTDTQYF. The CDR3 DNA follows: TGTGCCAGCAGCGTAGACAGCGGGAGGAGTAGCACAGATACGCAGTATTTT.

This sequence joins TRBV30 and TRBJ1-2, with a tentative D call TRBD1 (6 bases). V gave up 5 bases and J gave up 1 base, with 11 bases separating them. Germline V lookup: CDR1 GTSNPN, CDR2 SVGIG (reference sequence). This CDR3 is built from 13 residues. CDR3 sequence reads: CAWGLRGNYGYTF. CDR3 bases: TGTGCCTGGGGCCTCAGGGGTAACTATGGCTACACCTTC.

The CDR3 DNA is TGTGCCAGCAGCCAGAGCAGAGCGGGGGGTCGCACAGATACGCAGTATTTT. Its protein is CASSQSRAGGRTDTQYF. The chain recombines TRBV14 with TRBJ2-3; 9 positions match TRBD2. The ends lost 3 bases at V and 1 base at J; junction bases unmatched: 8. This CDR3 has 17 amino acids. CDR1 and CDR2 (germline): SGHDN, FVKESK. The complete variable domain, with remaining parts taken from reference TRBV14 and TRBJ2-3, reads EAGVTQFPSHSVIEKGQTVTLRCDPISGHDNLYWYRRVMGKEIKFLLHFVKESKQDESGMPNNRFLAERTGGTYSTLKVQPAELEDSGVYFCASSQSRAGGRTDTQYFGPGTRLTVL.

The chain uses TRBV2 and TRBJ2-3; 14 nucleotides agree with TRBD2. CDR3 length: 17 residues. Germline loops: CDR1 SNHLY, CDR2 FYNNEI. V was clipped by 6 bases and J by 5 bases; unmatched bases: 10. The CDR3 DNA reads TGTGCCAGCAGAAAGGGACTAGCGGGAGCAGTTGGAGATACGCAGTATTTT. Amino acids: CASRKGLAGAVGDTQYF.

This chain links TRBV2 with TRBJ2-7, with 7 bases identical to TRBD2. V lost 5 bases to trimming and J lost 6 bases; unmatched junction nucleotides: 10. The CDR3 consists of 14 residues. CDR1 is SNHLY, CDR2 FYNNEI, per germline. The CDR3: CASSRLAASGEQYF. The CDR3 DNA sequence: TGTGCCAGCAGTCGGCTAGCGGCCTCAGGCGAGCAGTACTTC.

This chain joins TRBV19 and TRBJ2-2, with 10 bases aligning to TRBD2. V dropped 4 bases and J dropped 2; count of bases not matched to a gene: 4. The CDR3 runs to 16 residues. The germline CDR1 and CDR2 sequences are LNHDA and SQIVND (reference sequence). The CDR3: CASSTGLAPNTGELFF. In nucleotides, the CDR3 is TGTGCCAGTAGTACGGGACTAGCGCCTAACACCGGGGAGCTGTTTTTT.

The chain is built from TRBV6-1 and TRBJ2-3, with 9 bases identical to TRBD1. The V and J ends lost 6 bases and 6 bases, in that order; junction bases with no gene match: 7. There are 14 residues in the CDR3. Germline-derived CDR1 and CDR2 are MNHNS and SASEGT. The DNA for the CDR3 is TGTGCCAGCAGATCCGGGACAGGGATTGATACGCAGTATTTT. The encoded protein is CASRSGTGIDTQYF.

V and J are TRBV7-3 and TRBJ2-5; D perhaps matches TRBD1 (5 bases). CDR1 SGHTA and CDR2 FQGTGA come from the germline V gene. The CDR3 spans 14 residues. V was pared by 5 bases and J by 1 base, with 11 bases between. CDR3 bases: TGTGCCAGCAGCGCGACAGCGACCCAAGAGACCCAGTACTTC. Amino acids: CASSATATQETQYF.

The gene calls are TRBV6-6 and TRBJ2-1; TRBD1 aligns across 9 bases. The germline gives CDR1 MNHNY, CDR2 SVGAGI (reference sequence). With 6 bases clipped from V and 5 bases from J, the junction kept 5 bases outside the gene matches. CDR3 length: 14 amino acids. CDR3 DNA: TGTGCCAGCAGGCTATGGACAGGGGACAATGAGCAGTTCTTC. Its translation: CASRLWTGDNEQFF.

The chain is built from TRBV2 and TRBJ1-1; TRBD1 might be the D (6 bases). There are 13 residues in the CDR3. V lost 5 bases and J 2 bases, leaving 9 bases between the germline ends. Germline V gene sequence: CDR1 SNHLY, CDR2 FYNNEI. CDR3 nucleotide sequence: TGTGCCAGCAGTCGGGACACTAACACTGAAGCTTTCTTT. Its translation: CASSRDTNTEAFF.

The chain has TRBV27 and TRBJ1-1; the D gene is possibly TRBD1 (6 bases). The ends were cut back, 6 bases at V and 6 bases at J, with 17 bases in the middle. The CDR3 has 14 residues. The germline V gene encodes CDR1 MNHEY and CDR2 SMNVEV (reference sequence). The CDR3 DNA reads TGTGCCAGCAGAAGACAGGTGGATGGCTCTGAAGCTTTCTTT. Translated: CASRRQVDGSEAFF.

The V call is TRBV6-1, the J call TRBJ2-7; 9 positions agree with TRBD2. V shed 1 base and J 0 bases; nucleotides not matched to a gene: 13. The CDR3 is 19 amino acids. Germline V gene lookup returns CDR1 MNHNS and CDR2 SASEGT. The CDR3 DNA follows: TGTGCCAGCAGTGAAGGGCGTAGTAGCGGGAGCCTCAGCTCCTACGAGCAGTACTTC. This translates into CASSEGRSSGSLSSYEQYF.

This chain uses TRBV28 with TRBJ2-1; D unresolved. Germline values: CDR1 MDHEN, CDR2 SYDVKM. CDR3 length equals 11 residues. The CDR3 DNA reads as TGTGGGAGCCTTGGCGAGAATGAGCAGTTCTTC. This encodes CGSLGENEQFF.

The sample holds one count of this clone. The J gene is TRBJ2-1, the V gene TRBV5-6; possible D gene TRBD1, 5 bases. Germline V lookup: CDR1 SGHDT, CDR2 YYEEEE. The CDR3 sequence is 16 residues long. V was trimmed by 0 bases and J by 0 bases, leaving 10 bases between them. CDR3 amino acids: CASSLAAQGSYNEQFF. The CDR3 DNA follows: TGTGCCAGCAGCTTGGCGGCCCAGGGCTCCTACAATGAGCAGTTCTTC.

This chain connects TRBV7-9 to TRBJ2-5; 11 bases fit TRBD2. The CDR3 sequence is 16 residues long. V lost 4 bases, J lost 4 bases, and 8 bases stayed unmatched. Per germline, CDR1 SEHNR and CDR2 FQNEAQ (reference sequence). CDR3 region: CASSSGLAGYGETQYF. For the CDR3, the DNA is TGTGCCAGCAGCTCTGGACTAGCGGGCTACGGAGAGACCCAGTACTTC.

This clone was observed a few times. V gene TRBV5-5 combines with J gene TRBJ1-2; D uncertain. This CDR3 contains 17 residues. Trimming left V 0 bases short and J 0 bases short, with 15 bases between. The germline CDR1 and CDR2 sequences are SGHKS and YYEKEE (reference sequence). CDR3 protein: CASSLVLRAVANYGYTF. The CDR3 bases are TGTGCCAGCAGCTTGGTATTGAGGGCAGTAGCTAACTATGGCTACACCTTC.

V is TRBV7-9 and J is TRBJ1-5; 8 nucleotides agree with TRBD1. After removal of 2 bases from V and 4 bases from J, the junction contained 4 bases not matched to a gene. The CDR3 loop spans 15 amino acids. Per germline, CDR1 SEHNR and CDR2 FQNEAQ (reference sequence). CDR3 coding DNA: TGTGCCAGCAGCTTACACAGGGGGTCTAATCAGCCCCAGCATTTT. The encoded protein is CASSLHRGSNQPQHF. Together with reference TRBV7-9 and TRBJ1-5, the CDR3 gives the full variable domain: DTGVSQNPRHKITKRGQNVTFRCDPISEHNRLYWYRQTLGQGPEFLTYFQNEAQLEKSRLLSDRFSAERPKGSFSTLEIQRTEQGDSAMYLCASSLHRGSNQPQHFGDGTRLSIL.

This rearrangement joins TRBV11-1 to TRBJ2-7; 8 nucleotides align to TRBD2. Losses at the gene ends were 2 bases for V and 5 bases for J; bases not matched to a gene: 8. CDR1 and CDR2 (germline): SGHAT, FQDESV (reference sequence). CDR3 length: 15 residues. CDR3 sequence (DNA): TGTGCCAGCAGCTTACCGGGACTAGGAGTCCACGAGCAGTACTTC. Protein: CASSLPGLGVHEQYF.